This TCR beta chain was found in a study of CD8+ T cells in alopecia areata. This clone was counted between two and nine times. The antigen remains unidentified. Study-level findings and limits: Resident alphabeta T cells of normal skin are also sequenced in scalp samples. Patients showed less clear TCR sequence sharing than mice, possibly partly because of HLA diversity.

As part of sample collection, lesional scalp punch biopsies and peripheral blood were taken from alopecia areata patients. The researchers isolated CD4+ and CD8+ T cells from PBMCs by sorting. As the sequencing template, cDNA was produced by extracting RNA and reverse transcribing it. This table comes from immunoSEQ multiplex PCR, and its TCRdb copy is limited to in-frame clones, with some not included. The table shows about 64,000 clones, with around 44% occurring only once. The sequence was obtained from a human donor with alopecia areata. Input material: NKG2D-low CD8+ T cells sorted from blood.

In DNA form, the CDR3 reads TGTGCCAGCAGCTTAGGTCCTTCCCCAGGGACCAACTACGAGCAGTACTTC. This sequence encodes CASSLGPSPGTNYEQYF. The gene calls are TRBV7-8 and TRBJ2-7; perhaps D is TRBD1 or TRBD2 (5 bases each). Trimming pared 1 base from V and 3 bases from J, leaving 19 bases between. The CDR3 is made up of 17 amino acids. The germline V gene has CDR1 SGHVS and CDR2 FQNEAQ.